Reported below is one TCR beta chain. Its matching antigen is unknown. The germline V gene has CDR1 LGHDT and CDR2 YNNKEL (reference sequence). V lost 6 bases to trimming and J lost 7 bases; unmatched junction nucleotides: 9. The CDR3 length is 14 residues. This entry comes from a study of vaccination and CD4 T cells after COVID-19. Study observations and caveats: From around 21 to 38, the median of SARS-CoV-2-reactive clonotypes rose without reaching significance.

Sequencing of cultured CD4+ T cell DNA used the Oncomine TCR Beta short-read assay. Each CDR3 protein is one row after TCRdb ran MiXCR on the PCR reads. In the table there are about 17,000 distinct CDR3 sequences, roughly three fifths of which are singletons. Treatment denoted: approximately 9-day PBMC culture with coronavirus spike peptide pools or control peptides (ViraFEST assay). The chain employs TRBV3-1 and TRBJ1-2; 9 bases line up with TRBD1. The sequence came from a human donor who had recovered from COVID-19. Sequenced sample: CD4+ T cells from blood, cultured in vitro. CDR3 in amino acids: CASRLRDRVGGYTF. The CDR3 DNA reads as TGTGCCAGCAGACTCCGGGACAGGGTAGGTGGCTACACCTTC.